The sequence of this TCR beta chain was determined in a study of T cells in Graves' hyperthyroidism and ophthalmopathy (dated by TCRdb to between 2018 and 2021). For the study in its entirety: Peripheral blood samples were taken at initial diagnosis, before any treatment was given. The approximately 100 discovery patients were divided at random into training and test sets in a 7:3 ratio. After blood sampling, hyperthyroidism patients were treated with methimazole at a starting dose of 30 mg daily, and ophthalmopathy patients were treated with high-dose intravenous methylprednisolone. Prospective prediction of ophthalmopathy was tested in an independent validation cohort consisting of fewer than 20 hyperthyroidism patients and some 15 patients who later progressed to ophthalmopathy. In addition, the study compared T-cell repertoires in thyroid tissue and in blood from a handful of Graves' hyperthyroidism patients. According to the paper, TCR Vbeta CDR3 sequencing was carried out on around 140 peripheral blood samples, which came from approximately 41 ophthalmopathy, about 75 hyperthyroidism and roughly 17 progressor patients. TCR V-J signatures able to tell the groups apart were searched for in a discovery cohort of 95 or so patients, of whom under 45 had Graves' ophthalmopathy and around 57 had stable Graves' hyperthyroidism.

Ophthalmopathy patients had moderately to severely active disease, with a Clinical Activity Score of 3 or more, a NOSPECS grade of 4 or more, and a disease duration of less than 3 months. Exclusion was applied to patients with uncontrolled infections, other autoimmune diseases, pregnancy or lactation. Diagnoses were established on the basis of clinical symptoms, serum thyroxine and TRAb, thyroid ultrasound, and orbital computed tomography. PBMCs were isolated from 7.5 to 10 ml of fresh peripheral blood by Ficoll-Paque density gradient centrifugation. Total RNA was extracted with Trizol reagent, and quality was checked on an Agilent 2100 Bioanalyzer. The TCR beta CDR3 regions were amplified from the RNA transcripts. For the first round of RT-PCR on the TCR CDR3, the HTBI primer set was used together with the Qiagen OneStep RT-PCR kit. The libraries were constructed in a second round of multiplex PCR and then size-selected and purified. Paired-end sequencing of the libraries was performed with 100 bp reads on an Illumina HiSeq2000. Per the authors' processing: Raw data were processed with SOAPnuke, discarding reads with adapters, uncalled bases, mean Phred below 15, or no exact constant-primer or identifier match. High-quality paired reads were merged using COPE v1.2.5, and each unique nucleotide sequence was defined as a clonotype. MiTCR v1.1 was used to align clonotypes to the IMGT TRBV, TRBD and TRBJ reference segments. Only V-J combinations with frequency above 0.0001, covering 98% to 99.2% of repertoires, were analysed. The TCS score was defined as F50 (clonal expansion) divided by E x V (chaos), with BLOSUM62-based TCRdist calculated between CDR3 peptides within each V-J. Welch's t-statistics and random forest reduced around 510 V-J features to 10 to 15, which were used in a naive Bayes classifier (R e1071). The Morisita-Horn index was used to measure how similar the thyroid and blood repertoires were. TCRdb trimmed public reads at Q25 via fastp, called clones via MiXCR and kept in-frame beta chains. Every entry covers one CDR3 protein and lists the most common genes and DNA from its rows. These V and J calls are TCRdb output, not the study's own analysis. This sample is represented by roughly 560,000 distinct CDR3 sequences; roughly 14% of them were singletons. Over 3.5% of the sample belongs to the ten largest clones.

The paper's findings and limits, for the study overall: In validation, the model predicted progression to ophthalmopathy with around 71% sensitivity and over 72% specificity, a median of 6.5 months before onset. Most expanded thyroid clonotypes (frequency above 0.001) were also detected in blood, a finding suggesting that blood repertoires may reflect thyroid immune responses. Sample size was not statistically predetermined, and investigators were not blinded to group allocation. Ophthalmopathy was separated from stable hyperthyroidism by a 13 V-J signature model, with over 85% sensitivity and approximately 84% specificity obtained in cross-validation and 80%/75% obtained in testing.

This clonotype came up many times. Which antigen it targets is not known. No per-base quality is available; no much larger clone lies one base away. The germline V end is reduced by 6 bases and the J end by 4 bases; junction bases left unmatched: 1. CDR3 length: 13 amino acids, cysteine to phenylalanine. CDR3 DNA is the only sequence kept; it has 39 bases, read in frame from the first base. From a lookup of the germline V gene, CDR1 and CDR2 are SNHLY and FYNNEI. In this chain, TRBV2 is recombined with TRBJ2-1; TRBD1 lines up with 9 middle nucleotides. Specimen: blood. This receptor was taken from a woman aged 40-49 years with Graves' ophthalmopathy. The nucleotides are TGTGCCAGCAGCGGACAGGGGTACAATGAGCAGTTCTTC. Translated, it gives CASSGQGYNEQFF.